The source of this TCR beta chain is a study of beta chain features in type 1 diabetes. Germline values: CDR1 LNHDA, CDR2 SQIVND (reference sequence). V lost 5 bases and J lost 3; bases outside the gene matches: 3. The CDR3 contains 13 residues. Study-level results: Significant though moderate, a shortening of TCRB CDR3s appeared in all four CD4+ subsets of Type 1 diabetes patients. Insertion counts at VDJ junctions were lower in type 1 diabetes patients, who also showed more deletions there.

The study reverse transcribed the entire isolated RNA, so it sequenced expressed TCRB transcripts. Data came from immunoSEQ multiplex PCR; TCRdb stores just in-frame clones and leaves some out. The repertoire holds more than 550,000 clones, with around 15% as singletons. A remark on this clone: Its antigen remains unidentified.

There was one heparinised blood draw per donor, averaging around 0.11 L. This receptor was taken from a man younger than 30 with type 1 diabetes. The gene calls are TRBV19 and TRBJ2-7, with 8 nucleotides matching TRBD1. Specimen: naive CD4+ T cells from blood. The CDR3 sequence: CASSLDRDYEQYF. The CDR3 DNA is TGTGCCAGTAGTCTGGACAGGGACTACGAGCAGTACTTC.